These T cell receptor beta chains were read from a single sample in a study of technical replicates of blood from a handful of donors. Using immunoSEQ multiplex PCR, the repertoire was profiled, and TCRdb retains in-frame clones only, with some absent. This sample yields 65,000 to 80,000 clones, of which over 95% are seen a single time; approximately 0.2% belongs to the top ten. Sequencing was carried out using T cells isolated from PBMCs. These receptors were collected from a human donor in good health. Both conserved end residues are part of each CDR3. A D gene is named only where the DNA matches it firmly. Rows give clone size only sometimes, using once, few, many, or a class for an expanded clone.

j_call | clone_size | d_call | v_call | cdr3_nt | cdr3_aa
TRBJ2-1 | once | NA | TRBV6-5 | TGTGCCAGCAGTTTCAGGGAAGGCTACAATGAGCAGTTCTTC | CASSFREGYNEQFF
TRBJ1-2 | NA | TRBD1 | TRBV4-2 | TGTGCCAGCAGCCAATCTGGACAGGGGCTTAGCTATGGCTACACCTTC | CASSQSGQGLSYGYTF
TRBJ1-3 | NA | TRBD1 | TRBV6-1 | TGTGCCAGCAGCCGGGACAGGGCTGGAAACACCATATATTTT | CASSRDRAGNTIYF
TRBJ1-1 | NA | NA | TRBV19 | TGTGCCAGTAACGGACAGATGAACACTGAAGCTTTCTTT | CASNGQMNTEAFF
TRBJ2-1 | NA | TRBD2 | TRBV11-2 | TGTGCCAGCAGCTTATACGTCCGGCGGGAGAAAGACAATGAGCAGTTCTTC | CASSLYVRREKDNEQFF
TRBJ2-2 | once | NA | TRBV11-3 | TGTGCCAGCAGCTACGGACTGAACACCGGGGAGCTGTTTTTT | CASSYGLNTGELFF
TRBJ1-3 | NA | NA | TRBV19 | TGTGCCAGTTCGGACATCTCCTCTGGAAACACCATATATTTT | CASSDISSGNTIYF
TRBJ1-1 | NA | NA | TRBV6-5 | TGTGCCAGCAATGTCGACAGCCGGGACACTGAAGCTTTCTTT | CASNVDSRDTEAFF
TRBJ1-2 | NA | NA | TRBV6-5 | TGTGCCAGCAGTCGGCGACAGGCGGAGAGCTACACCTTC | CASSRRQAESYTF
TRBJ2-1 | NA | NA | TRBV5-8 | TGTGCCAGCAGCTTTTGGCTCTTC | CASSFWLF
TRBJ2-7 | NA | NA | TRBV19 | TGTGCCAGTAGTATGGCGGGCTACGAGCAGTACTTC | CASSMAGYEQYF
TRBJ2-5 | NA | NA | TRBV11-3 | TGTGCCAGCAGCTTAGAGGGGTGGGGCCAAATCCAAGAGACCCAGTACTTC | CASSLEGWGQIQETQYF
TRBJ2-4 | NA | NA | TRBV30 | TGTGCCTGGAACGGAGTCAAAAACATTCAGTACTTC | CAWNGVKNIQYF
TRBJ2-7 | NA | TRBD2 | TRBV4-3 | TGCGCCAGCAGCCAACTTAGCGGGAGGCCTTTCTACGAGCAGTACTTC | CASSQLSGRPFYEQYF
TRBJ2-3 | NA | NA | TRBV5-1 | TGCGCCAGCAGCACCCTCAGGGGATACACAGATACGCAGTATTTT | CASSTLRGYTDTQYF
TRBJ2-5 | NA | TRBD1 | TRBV11-3 | TGTGCCAGCAGCTCCAACAGGGGGAGAGAGAAGACCCAGTACTTC | CASSSNRGREKTQYF
TRBJ1-4 | NA | TRBD1 | TRBV5-4 | TGTGCCAGCAGCTTGGGGGACAGTGAAAAACTGTTTTTT | CASSLGDSEKLFF
TRBJ2-7 | once | TRBD1 | TRBV5-1 | TGCGCCAGCAGCCGGACAGGGGACGACGAGCAGTACTTC | CASSRTGDDEQYF
TRBJ1-5 | NA | TRBD1 | TRBV25-1 | TGTGCCACCCCTGACAGGGGGAGCAATCAGCCCCAGCATTTT | CATPDRGSNQPQHF
TRBJ1-1 | NA | NA | TRBV2 | TGTGCCAGCAGTAGGGGGGGGCCCACGAACACTGAAGCTTTCTTT | CASSRGGPTNTEAFF
TRBJ1-1 | NA | TRBD1 | TRBV19 | TGTGCCAGTAGTATAGGACAGGGGACCACTGAAGCTTTCTTT | CASSIGQGTTEAFF
TRBJ2-3 | NA | NA | TRBV9 | TGTGCCAGCAGCCAACACCCTGGCACAGATACGCAGTATTTT | CASSQHPGTDTQYF
TRBJ1-4 | NA | NA | TRBV11-2 | TGTGCCAGCAGCTATCAGGGGTTTAACACTAATGAAAAACTGTTTTTT | CASSYQGFNTNEKLFF
TRBJ2-7 | NA | TRBD2 | TRBV6-1 | TGTGCCAGCAGTAGGACTAGCGGCTCCTACGAGCAGTACTTC | CASSRTSGSYEQYF
TRBJ2-6 | NA | TRBD1 | TRBV5-1 | TGCGCCAGCAGCTTGGGTCCCCGGGACAGGGTCTCTGGGGCCAACGTCCTGACTTTC | CASSLGPRDRVSGANVLTF
TRBJ2-1 | NA | NA | TRBV6-5 | TGTGCCAGCACAATTGACAGGGCGGGGAATGAGCAGTTCTTC | CASTIDRAGNEQFF
TRBJ1-4 | NA | NA | TRBV2 | TGTGCCAGCAGAGTCGACAGATTCACAACTAATGAAAAACTGTTTTTT | CASRVDRFTTNEKLFF
TRBJ2-1 | NA | TRBD2 | TRBV6-6 | TGTGCCAGCAGTTACCGGGTAGCGGGAGCTTACAATGAGCAGTTCTTC | CASSYRVAGAYNEQFF
TRBJ2-3 | once | TRBD1 | TRBV5-1 | TGCGCCAGCAGCTACCGACAGGGCGAAAGCACAGATACGCAGTATTTT | CASSYRQGESTDTQYF
TRBJ1-2 | NA | TRBD1 | TRBV28 | TGTGCCAGCAGTTTGGGGGACAGGGGGATGGGAGGCTACACCTTC | CASSLGDRGMGGYTF
TRBJ2-7 | NA | TRBD1 | TRBV30 | TGTGCCTGGAGGGGACAGGGTATATACGAGCAGTACTTC | CAWRGQGIYEQYF
TRBJ1-1 | NA | NA | TRBV6-5 | TGTGCCAGCAGTTACTACTTAACAGGGAACACTGAAGCTTTCTTT | CASSYYLTGNTEAFF
TRBJ1-5 | NA | NA | TRBV6-5 | TGTGCCAGCAGTTACGGCAGGGGCGGCAATCAGCCCCAGCATTTT | CASSYGRGGNQPQHF
TRBJ2-7 | NA | NA | TRBV7-3 | TGTGCCAGCAGCGGCGGACTTACCTACGAGCAGTACTTC | CASSGGLTYEQYF
TRBJ2-7 | NA | TRBD2 | TRBV28 | TGTGCCAGCAGCGTTCCTAGCGGGAGCTCCTACGAGCAGTACTTC | CASSVPSGSSYEQYF
TRBJ1-4 | NA | TRBD1 | TRBV7-2 | TGTGCCAGCAGCATGGACAGGGTTGATGAAAAACTGTTTTTT | CASSMDRVDEKLFF
TRBJ1-4 | NA | NA | TRBV6-5 | TGTGCCAGCAGGAGACAGGACACTAATGAAAAACTGTTTTTT | CASRRQDTNEKLFF
TRBJ2-7 | NA | NA | TRBV2 | TGTGCCATCTTCAACCTACGCGGGACGGCCTCCTACGAGCAGTACTTC | CAIFNLRGTASYEQYF
TRBJ2-7 | NA | TRBD2 | TRBV19 | TGTGCCAGTAGTCTACGCGGGACTAGCGGCTACGAGCAGTACTTC | CASSLRGTSGYEQYF
TRBJ1-5 | NA | NA | TRBV21-1 | TGTGCCAGCAGCTCTCCGGGACAGGGGAGCAATCAGCCCCAGCATTTT | CASSSPGQGSNQPQHF
TRBJ2-2 | once | TRBD2 | TRBV2 | TGTGCCAGCAGCACGGGACTAGCGGGAGACACCGGGGAGCTGTTTTTT | CASSTGLAGDTGELFF
TRBJ1-2 | NA | NA | TRBV25-1 | TGTGCCAGCAGAACGACAGAAAACTATGGCTACACCTTC | CASRTTENYGYTF
TRBJ2-7 | NA | NA | TRBV30 | TGTGCCTGGACAAGTCGGGAGCCCTACGAGCAGTACTTC | CAWTSREPYEQYF
TRBJ1-1 | NA | NA | TRBV27 | TGTGCCAGCAGTTTATTTGGGGAGCGGACTGAAGCTTTCTTT | CASSLFGERTEAFF
TRBJ1-2 | NA | TRBD1 | TRBV27 | TGTGCCAGCAGTTGGGACAGGGGTGGTGGCTACACCTTC | CASSWDRGGGYTF
TRBJ2-1 | NA | TRBD2 | TRBV2 | TGTGCCAGCAGTAAGGATAGCGGGTTCGCTCTGTTCTTC | CASSKDSGFALFF
TRBJ1-1 | NA | NA | TRBV6-5 | TGTGCCAGCAGCAGCGGGAGGGAGGGAGGTTTCTTT | CASSSGREGGFF
TRBJ2-7 | NA | TRBD2 | TRBV19 | TGTGCCAGTAGTATAACGGCTAGCGGGCTCTACGAGCAGTACTTC | CASSITASGLYEQYF
TRBJ1-5 | NA | NA | TRBV10-3 | TGTGCCATCGGGTTTGAGGGAGATCAGCCCCAGCATTTT | CAIGFEGDQPQHF
TRBJ2-1 | once | TRBD2 | TRBV6-1 | TGTGCCAGCAGAAGCGGGGAAGGTTGGAATGAGCAGTTCTTC | CASRSGEGWNEQFF
TRBJ2-3 | once | NA | TRBV6-1 | TGTGCCAGCAGTGAAGCGCGGGTGGGTTCAGATACGCAGTATTTT | CASSEARVGSDTQYF
TRBJ2-7 | NA | NA | TRBV6-5 | TGTGCCAGCACCCCCAGCCCGACTAGGACCTACGAGCAGTACTTC | CASTPSPTRTYEQYF
TRBJ2-3 | NA | NA | TRBV5-4 | TGTGCCAGCAGCTCCCCTGCACCGGTAACAGATACGCAGTATTTT | CASSSPAPVTDTQYF
TRBJ2-7 | NA | NA | TRBV4-2 | TGTGCCAGCAGCCAAGCGGATAGCGTGACCTACGAGCAGTACTTC | CASSQADSVTYEQYF